This T cell receptor (beta chain) was sequenced during a study of Ad26.COV2.S vaccination and SARS-CoV-2 variants. Across the whole study: This donor came from the COV1001 trial of Ad26.COV2.S. The study's findings and limits: CD8+ and CD4+ T cells specific for spike reportedly responded with substantial breadth after vaccination. Vaccinees and placebo recipients showed similar non-spike TCR breadth.

Worth noting for this clone: The antigen is undetermined.

Treatment described: 19 received Ad26.COV2.S at low or high dose, single or two shots; several received placebo; per-sample allocation not given. Samples came from day 63 after the first vaccine or placebo injection. Within Boston, the person who donated was an adult of 18-55 years. Some clones are missing from TCRdb's copy, which holds only in-frame ones; the method was immunoSEQ multiplex PCR. Here the sample spans fewer than 400,000 clones, around nine tenths being singletons. CDR3 size: 14 residues. V lost 3 bases to trimming and J lost 9 bases; unmatched junction nucleotides: 8. The V gene's germline CDR1 is SQVTM and CDR2 ANQGSEA.

The rearrangement joins TRBV29-1 to TRBJ2-1; 10 nucleotides match TRBD1. Specimen: peripheral blood, collected in a trial of Ad26.COV2.S vaccine versus placebo. The receptor was derived from a person aged 18-65 years who received the Ad26.COV2.S COVID-19 vaccine or a placebo. CDR3 in amino acids: CSVERDRGFGEQFF. CDR3 bases: TGCAGCGTTGAGAGGGACAGGGGTTTCGGTGAGCAGTTCTTC.